This T cell receptor (beta chain) was recorded in a study of T cell responses to AZD1222 COVID-19 vaccine. Study-wide context: Recipients boosted at about 4 weeks or about 12 weeks are pooled.

Overall study findings and caveats: Females made up more of the donors, who were largely white British, and clonal diversity may have come out too low. Spike-spanning, vaccine-associated CD4 TCRs were dominant at 160-218 and 743-854.

Clones were sequenced by immunoSEQ multiplex PCR, and TCRdb holds only the in-frame ones, with some missing. The data show tens of thousands of clones, roughly 90% seen once. The germline V gene has CDR1 MNHEY and CDR2 SMNVEV (reference sequence). Unmatched junction bases numbered 14, after V lost 6 bases and J lost 0 bases. CDR3 size: 18 residues. This clone came up once. Its antigen remains unidentified. This receptor was identified in an adult in good health. This rearrangement joins TRBV27 to TRBJ1-2; 9 bases are shared with TRBD1. This material consisted of peripheral blood, taken on day 0 of AZD1222 vaccination. The CDR3 DNA is TGTGCCAGCAGAACCACCTGGGACAGGGCGAATACTAACTATGGCTACACCTTC. Protein: CASRTTWDRANTNYGYTF.